This T cell receptor beta chain was recovered during a study of cytomegalovirus exposure and HLA in healthy donors. Trimming shortened V by 3 bases and J by 5 bases, and 14 bases separated the two germline ends. CDR3 length: 14 amino acids. Germline V CDR1 and CDR2: SGDLS, YYNGEE. PCR was performed using 60 Vbeta and 13 Jbeta primers. The data were produced by immunoSEQ multiplex PCR, yet TCRdb's version contains in-frame clones alone and is incomplete. The profile shows around 210,000 clones, around 84% of them singletons. Study-level findings and limits: A cluster of highly shared sequence variants was likely a sequencing artifact.

Donors in the study were healthy people who gave bone marrow. Concerning this clone itself: No antigen is known for it.

The J gene is TRBJ1-1, the V gene TRBV9, with a possible D match to TRBD1 (6 bases). The TCR was taken from a girl aged 2-10 years in good health and CMV-seronegative. Sequences were obtained from PBMCs. The CDR3 nucleotides read TGTGCCAGCAGCGGACCGACAGGAGGAACTGAAGCTTTCTTT. Its translation: CASSGPTGGTEAFF.